Below are 14 T cell receptor beta chains sequenced from a single sample in a study of T cells in Graves' hyperthyroidism and ophthalmopathy. RNA transcripts served as the template for amplifying TCR beta CDR3 regions. The HTBI primer set served for first-round RT-PCR of the TCR CDR3. One entry per CDR3 protein, called by TCRdb with MiXCR from the multiplex PCR reads. Among more than 500,000 distinct CDR3 sequences, 40% to 50% were seen once, and the ten largest hold approximately 44%. The sequenced sample consisted of peripheral blood or thyroid tissue (not recorded which). These receptors were obtained from an adult woman with Graves' disease, either hyperthyroidism or ophthalmopathy (not recorded which).

This clonotype was counted many times. The gene calls are TRBV5-1 and TRBJ1-2, with 7 bases aligning to TRBD1. V lost 0 bases and J lost 3; bases outside the gene matches: 8. The CDR3 contains 16 residues. The V gene's germline CDR1 is SGHRS and CDR2 YFSETQ. The CDR3 nucleotides read TGCGCCAGCAGCTTGGCCCCGGGACAGCACGACTATGGCTACACCTTC. Protein: CASSLAPGQHDYGYTF.

The V gene is TRBV7-9, the J gene TRBJ2-7; 10 bases line up with TRBD2. The CDR3 covers 15 residues. The V gene's germline CDR1 is SEHNR and CDR2 FQNEAQ (reference sequence). J gave up 7 bases and V 1 base, and 7 bases lay outside the gene matches. The CDR3 DNA reads as TGTGCCAGCAGCTTAGTGGCCCTAGCGGGAGTTGAGCAGTACTTC. It encodes CASSLVALAGVEQYF. The full variable domain, completed using reference TRBV7-9 and TRBJ2-7, is DTGVSQNPRHKITKRGQNVTFRCDPISEHNRLYWYRQTLGQGPEFLTYFQNEAQLEKSRLLSDRFSAERPKGSFSTLEIQRTEQGDSAMYLCASSLVALAGVEQYFGPGTRLTVT.

This clonotype was counted ten times or more. V gene TRBV12-3 or TRBV12-4 combines with J gene TRBJ2-5; D not resolved. V was trimmed by 6 bases and J by 7 bases, leaving 15 bases between them. The CDR3 covers 13 residues. This CDR3 reads CASRDLSPGTQYF. The CDR3 DNA reads as TGTGCCAGCAGGGATCTTTCCCCAGGGACCCAGTACTTC.

In this sample, this clonotype turned up many times. The chain combines TRBV29-1 with TRBJ1-3, with D perhaps TRBD1 (5 bases). V gave up 0 bases and J gave up 0 bases, with 9 bases separating them. The CDR3 loop spans 15 amino acids. Germline assignment: CDR1 SQVTM and CDR2 ANQGSEA. The CDR3: CSVEDGGNSGNTIYF. The CDR3 coding sequence is TGCAGCGTTGAAGATGGGGGAAACTCTGGAAACACCATATATTTT. Filled out from reference TRBV29-1 and TRBJ1-3, the complete variable domain reads SAVISQKPSRDICQRGTSLTIQCQVDSQVTMMFWYRQQPGQSLTLIATANQGSEATYESGFVIDKFPISRPNLTFSTLTVSNMSPEDSSIYLCSVEDGGNSGNTIYFGEGSWLTVV.

This clonotype has a handful of counts. The chain has TRBV7-9 and TRBJ2-7, with TRBD1 as a possible D gene (7 bases). The germline CDR1 and CDR2 sequences are SEHNR and FQNEAQ (reference sequence). The CDR3 is made up of 15 amino acids. The V end was cut by 6 bases, the J end by 3 bases, with 18 bases between. The CDR3 here is CASSLSQGGVYEQYF. CDR3 sequence (DNA): TGTGCCAGCAGTTTATCCCAGGGGGGAGTCTACGAGCAGTACTTC.

This chain connects TRBV6-6 to TRBJ2-7, with 10 bases aligning to TRBD2. The CDR3 contains 14 residues. V shed 4 bases, J shed 4 bases, and the junction held 4 bases outside the gene matches. Germline V gives CDR1 MNHNY, CDR2 SVGAGI (reference sequence). CDR3 sequence: CASSSGTSVYEQYF. CDR3 in DNA: TGTGCCAGCAGTTCCGGGACTAGCGTGTACGAGCAGTACTTC.

This chain connects TRBV15 to TRBJ1-6, with TRBD1 matching 7 bases. V dropped 8 bases and J dropped 6; count of bases not matched to a gene: 7. The germline CDR1 and CDR2 sequences are LNHNV and YYDKDF (reference sequence). CDR3 length: 14 amino acids. CDR3 in DNA: TGTGCCACCGAGAGGGACAGCGGTAATTCACCCCTCCACTTT. Amino acid sequence: CATERDSGNSPLHF.

The chain couples TRBV11-2 to TRBJ1-5; D gene uncertain. The CDR3 is made up of 15 amino acids. The V gene lost 3 bases and the J gene lost 6 bases, with 15 bases spanning the gap. Germline V lookup: CDR1 SGHAT, CDR2 FQNNGV. CDR3 in amino acids: CASSFGSGSPQPQHF. CDR3 coding DNA: TGTGCCAGCAGCTTTGGTTCGGGCAGTCCTCAGCCCCAGCATTTT.

V usage is TRBV7-2 and J usage is TRBJ2-7; D perhaps matches TRBD2 (5 bases). CDR3 length equals 14 residues. V was clipped by 5 bases and J by 9 bases, with 20 bases between them. Germline CDR1 is SGHTA and CDR2 is FQGNSA. As DNA, the CDR3 is TGTGCCAGCAGCCAAAGCGGTAGCACAGATACGCAGTACTTC. It codes for CASSQSGSTDTQYF.

The genes are TRBV27 and TRBJ1-6; TRBD1 agrees at 7 bases. The V gene's germline CDR1 is MNHEY and CDR2 SMNVEV (reference sequence). The trim removed 6 bases at V and 7 bases at J, leaving 9 bases unmatched. CDR3 size: 15 residues. CDR3 sequence: CASRPGGGWNSPLHF. DNA of the CDR3: TGTGCCAGCAGGCCAGGGGGGGGGTGGAATTCACCCCTCCACTTT.

This chain joins TRBV7-9 and TRBJ1-2, with 7 nucleotides matching TRBD1. V was clipped by 5 bases and J by 2 bases; unmatched bases: 8. This CDR3 comprises 15 residues. Germline-derived CDR1 and CDR2 are SEHNR and FQNEAQ (reference sequence). The CDR3 reads CASSPYRGSNYGYTF. CDR3 in DNA: TGTGCCAGCAGCCCCTACAGGGGATCGAACTATGGCTACACCTTC. The full variable domain, with the rest looked up from reference TRBV7-9 and TRBJ1-2, is DTGVSQNPRHKITKRGQNVTFRCDPISEHNRLYWYRQTLGQGPEFLTYFQNEAQLEKSRLLSDRFSAERPKGSFSTLEIQRTEQGDSAMYLCASSPYRGSNYGYTFGSGTRLTVV.

The chain joins TRBV10-3 to TRBJ1-1; perhaps TRBD1 as D (6 bases). The germline gives CDR1 ENHRY, CDR2 SYGVKD. CDR3 length: 15 residues. V lost 10 bases and J lost 0, with 18 bases in between. The CDR3 DNA reads as TGTGCCAGCAAATTCCAGGGGACCATGAACACTGAAGCTTTCTTT. It encodes CASKFQGTMNTEAFF.

The genes are TRBV24-1 and TRBJ1-2; D gene uncertain. Between the trimmed V and J ends, which lost 3 bases and 4 bases, there was a span of 8 bases. Germline values: CDR1 KGHDR, CDR2 SFDVKD. CDR3 length equals 13 residues. CDR3 coding DNA: TGTGCCACCAGTGATCCCCGGATCTATGGCTACACCTTC. Translating gives CATSDPRIYGYTF.

This clonotype was observed once. A read error is possible here, since a much larger clone lies one base away. V usage is TRBV12-3 or TRBV12-4 and J usage is TRBJ1-5; D gene uncertain. The germline V and J ends were trimmed by 8 bases and 7 bases, with 15 bases remaining between them. This CDR3 is 13 amino acids long. The CDR3 DNA follows: TGTGCCAGCGGTCTGGATGGTGTCCAGCCCCAGCATTTT. Translating it yields CASGLDGVQPQHF.